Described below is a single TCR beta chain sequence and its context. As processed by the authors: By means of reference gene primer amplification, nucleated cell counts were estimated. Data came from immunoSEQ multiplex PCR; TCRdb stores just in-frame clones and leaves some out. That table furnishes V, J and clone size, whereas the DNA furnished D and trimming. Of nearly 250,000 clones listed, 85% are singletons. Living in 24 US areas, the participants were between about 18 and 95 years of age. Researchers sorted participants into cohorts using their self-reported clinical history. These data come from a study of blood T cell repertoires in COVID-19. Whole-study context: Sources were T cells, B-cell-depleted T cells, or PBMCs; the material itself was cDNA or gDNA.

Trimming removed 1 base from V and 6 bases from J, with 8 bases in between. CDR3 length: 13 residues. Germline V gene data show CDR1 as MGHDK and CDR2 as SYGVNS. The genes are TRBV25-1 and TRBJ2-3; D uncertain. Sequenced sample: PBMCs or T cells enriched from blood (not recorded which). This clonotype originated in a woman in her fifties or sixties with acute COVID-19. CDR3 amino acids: CASSEWSKDTQYF. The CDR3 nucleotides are TGTGCCAGCAGTGAATGGAGCAAGGATACGCAGTATTTT.